These T cell receptor beta chains were read from a single sample in a study of cytomegalovirus exposure and HLA in healthy donors. Repertoires were generated with immunoSEQ multiplex PCR, while TCRdb's copy carries only in-frame clones and drops some. This sample's clone table lists fewer than 110,000 clones. The sequencing sample was made of PBMCs. All receptors derive from a man in his forties in good health and CMV-seronegative. Both conserved end residues are part of each CDR3. The D gene is left open where the match is weak.

d_gene	v_gene	j_gene	CDR3nt	CDR3aa
.	TRBV6-1	TRBJ2-6	TGTGCCAGCAGCGGGTCTGGGGCCAACGTCCTGACTTTC	CASSGSGANVLTF
.	TRBV11-3	TRBJ2-2	TGTGCCAGCAGCTTAGGCAGACAATCCGGGGAGCTGTTTTTT	CASSLGRQSGELFF
.	TRBV27	TRBJ2-7	TGTGCCAGCAGTGCGACAGCACCTCCTAGCTCCTACGAGCAGTACTTC	CASSATAPPSSYEQYF
TRBD1	TRBV7-2	TRBJ1-1	TGTGCCAGCAGCCCAGCGACAGGGACCATCACTGAAGCTTTCTTT	CASSPATGTITEAFF
.	TRBV11-2	TRBJ2-7	TGTGCCAGCAGCCTCGGGACTGATTCCTACGAGCAGTACTTC	CASSLGTDSYEQYF
.	TRBV5-1	TRBJ1-3	TGCGCCAGCAGCTTGGCCGGTGTCTCTGGAAACACCATATATTTT	CASSLAGVSGNTIYF
.	TRBV6-5	TRBJ1-5	TGTGCCAGCAGGAGGAATCGTTATCAGCCCCAGCATTTT	CASRRNRYQPQHF
.	TRBV29-1	TRBJ2-7	TGCAGCGTTGAAGATCCGGTCGAGCAGTACTTC	CSVEDPVEQYF
.	TRBV15	TRBJ1-3	TGTGCCACCAGCAGAGAAGCGGGTCTCTCTGGAAACACCATATATTTT	CATSREAGLSGNTIYF
.	TRBV7-8	TRBJ1-4	TGTGCCAGCAGCTTAGATAACAGGCAGGACGAAAAACTGTTTTTT	CASSLDNRQDEKLFF
TRBD1	TRBV7-2	TRBJ1-2	TGTGCCAGCAGCGGACGACAGGGTGGAGGAGGCTACACCTTC	CASSGRQGGGGYTF
TRBD2	TRBV9	TRBJ2-1	TGTGCCAGCAGCGGAACCGGGACTACCTCCTACAATGAGCAGTTCTTC	CASSGTGTTSYNEQFF
TRBD1	TRBV7-8	TRBJ2-1	TGTGCCAGCAGCATACGGACAGGGAGCAATGAGCAGTTCTTC	CASSIRTGSNEQFF
TRBD1	TRBV5-1	TRBJ2-7	TGCGCCAGCAGCGAGGGACAGGGATTTTACGAGCAGTACTTC	CASSEGQGFYEQYF
TRBD1	TRBV10-3	TRBJ1-1	TGTGCCATCAGTGGGACAGGACGGACTGAAGCTTTCTTT	CAISGTGRTEAFF
.	TRBV29-1	TRBJ2-5	TGCAGCGTTGAGGGGGTTAGCGGCCAAGAGACCCAGTACTTC	CSVEGVSGQETQYF
TRBD1	TRBV7-9	TRBJ1-2	TGTGCCAGCAGCCCCCAAGGACAGGGGGCGGAAGGCTACACCTTC	CASSPQGQGAEGYTF
TRBD1	TRBV6-1	TRBJ1-1	TGTGCCAGCAGTGACAGAAAGGGACAGGGTGGGATGAACACTGAAGCTTTCTTT	CASSDRKGQGGMNTEAFF
TRBD1	TRBV5-1	TRBJ1-2	TGCGCCAGCAGGTTGGATCATGGGGGACAGAACTACACCTTC	CASRLDHGGQNYTF
.	TRBV6-1	TRBJ1-5	TGTGCCATTCCTACAGGGATCAGTCAGCCCCAGCATTTT	CAIPTGISQPQHF
.	TRBV5-1	TRBJ2-1	TGCGCCAGCAGCTTGTCCCCGAGGAATGAGCAGTTCTTC	CASSLSPRNEQFF
TRBD2	TRBV5-1	TRBJ2-1	TGCGCCAGCAGCATTACTAGCGGGGCCTACAATGAGCAGTTCTTC	CASSITSGAYNEQFF
TRBD1	TRBV5-5	TRBJ1-1	TGTGCCGGCAGCGCCGACAGGGGGCGGTGGAGCACTGAAGCTTTCTTT	CAGSADRGRWSTEAFF
.	TRBV7-2	TRBJ2-1	TGTGCCAGCAGCTCTTTCTCCGGGACGGGGACTGGTGTTGAGCAGTTCTTC	CASSSFSGTGTGVEQFF
TRBD1	TRBV7-9	TRBJ1-2	TGTGCCAGCAGCTTAGCTAACCCGAAACAGGGGATCTTC	CASSLANPKQGIF
TRBD2	TRBV19	TRBJ2-2	TGTGCCAGTAGTGTACGACTAGCGGGGCTCACCGGGGAGCTGTTTTTT	CASSVRLAGLTGELFF
TRBD2	TRBV19	TRBJ2-7	TGTGCCAGTAGTATGGCTAGCGGGGGTTCTCCTCTAGGCGAGCAGTACTTC	CASSMASGGSPLGEQYF
TRBD1	TRBV28	TRBJ2-7	TGTGCCAGCAGTCCAATCCTCGGACAGGGGGCGAAGTACGAGCAGTACTTC	CASSPILGQGAKYEQYF
TRBD1	TRBV11-3	TRBJ2-2	TGTGCCAGCAGCTCAACGGACAGGGGGCACACCGGGGAGCTGTTTTTT	CASSSTDRGHTGELFF
.	TRBV19	TRBJ2-2	TGTGCCAGTAGTATAGATCGGGCCGGGGAGCTGTTTTTT	CASSIDRAGELFF
.	TRBV28	TRBJ2-7	TGTGCCAGCAGTTCCACCGACAGTCCCTACGAGCAGTACTTC	CASSSTDSPYEQYF
.	TRBV7-9	TRBJ1-2	TGTGCCAGCAGCCCCCCGGGGGAGGCGTATGGCTACACCTTC	CASSPPGEAYGYTF
.	TRBV1	TRBJ1-2	TGCACCAGCATACCAAGATCGGGAGGGTTGAACTATGGCTACACCTTC	CTSIPRSGGLNYGYTF
TRBD1	TRBV14	TRBJ1-1	TGTGCCAGCAGCCACCATACCGGGACAGGGGGCTCCACTGAAGCTTTCTTT	CASSHHTGTGGSTEAFF
.	TRBV28	TRBJ2-2	TGTGCCAGCATCAAGGGAGGAAACACCGGGGAGCTGTTTTTT	CASIKGGNTGELFF